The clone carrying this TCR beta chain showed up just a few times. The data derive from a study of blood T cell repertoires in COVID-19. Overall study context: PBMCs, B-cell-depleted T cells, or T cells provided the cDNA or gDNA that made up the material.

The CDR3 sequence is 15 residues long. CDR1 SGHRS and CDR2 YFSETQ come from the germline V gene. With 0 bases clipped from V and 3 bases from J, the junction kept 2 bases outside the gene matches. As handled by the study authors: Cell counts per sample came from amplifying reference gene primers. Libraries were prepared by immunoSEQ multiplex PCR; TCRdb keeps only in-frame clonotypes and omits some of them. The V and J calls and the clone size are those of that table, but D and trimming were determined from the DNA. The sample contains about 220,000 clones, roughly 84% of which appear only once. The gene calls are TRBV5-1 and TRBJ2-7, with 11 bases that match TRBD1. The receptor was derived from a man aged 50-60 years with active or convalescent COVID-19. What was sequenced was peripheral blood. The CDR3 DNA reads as TGCGCCAGCAGCTTGGGGACAGGGGGCCTCTACGAGCAGTACTTC. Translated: CASSLGTGGLYEQYF. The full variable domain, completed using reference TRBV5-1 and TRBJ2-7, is KAGVTQTPRYLIKTRGQQVTLSCSPISGHRSVSWYQQTPGQGLQFLFEYFSETQRNKGNFPGRFSGRQFSNSRSEMNVSTLELGDSALYLCASSLGTGGLYEQYFGPGTRLTVT.